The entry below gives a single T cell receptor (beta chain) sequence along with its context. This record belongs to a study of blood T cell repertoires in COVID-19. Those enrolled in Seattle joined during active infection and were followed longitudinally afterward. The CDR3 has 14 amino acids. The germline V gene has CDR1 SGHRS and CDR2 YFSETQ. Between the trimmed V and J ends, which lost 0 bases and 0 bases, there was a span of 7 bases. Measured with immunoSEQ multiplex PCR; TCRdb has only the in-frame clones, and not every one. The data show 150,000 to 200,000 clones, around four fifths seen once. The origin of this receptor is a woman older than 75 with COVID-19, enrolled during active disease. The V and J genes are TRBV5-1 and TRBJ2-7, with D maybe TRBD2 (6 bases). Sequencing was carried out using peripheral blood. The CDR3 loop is CASSLVGGSYEQYF. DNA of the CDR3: TGCGCCAGCAGCTTGGTGGGGGGCTCCTACGAGCAGTACTTC.